The next 9 T cell receptor beta chains were all read from a single sample in a study of cytomegalovirus exposure and HLA in healthy donors. Vbeta (60) and Jbeta (13) primers were used in the PCR. Repertoires were generated with immunoSEQ multiplex PCR, while TCRdb's copy carries only in-frame clones and drops some. Here the sample spans 130,000 or so clones, around 70% being singletons. Material for sequencing was PBMCs. The source is a man aged 25 to 40 in good health and CMV-seronegative.

The sample holds one count of this clone. The rearrangement uses TRBV7-6 and TRBJ2-1, with D tentatively TRBD1 (5 bases). The CDR3 has 15 amino acids. V dropped 2 bases and J dropped 2 bases, with 10 bases sitting between them. From germline, CDR1 is SGHVS and CDR2 FNYEAQ. The CDR3 coding sequence is TGTGCCAGCAGCTTACTGGACACCGCCTACAATGAGCAGTTCTTC. Protein product: CASSLLDTAYNEQFF.

The chain employs TRBV6-5 and TRBJ1-1; 7 nucleotides agree with TRBD1. With V trimmed by 7 bases and J by 4 bases, 12 bases remained unmatched. The CDR3 consists of 15 residues. CDR1 is MNHEY, CDR2 SVGAGI, per germline. This CDR3 is CASNPPGGPTTEAFF. CDR3 coding DNA: TGTGCCAGCAATCCGCCAGGGGGACCTACCACTGAAGCTTTCTTT.

The chain carries TRBV27 and TRBJ2-7; D may be TRBD2 (5 bases). The CDR3 consists of 15 residues. Trimming stripped 4 bases from V and 0 bases from J, with 13 bases between. The germline V gene has CDR1 MNHEY and CDR2 SMNVEV (reference sequence). Here the CDR3 reads CASSSGERVSYEQYF. In DNA form, the CDR3 reads TGTGCCAGCAGTTCGGGCGAGAGGGTCTCCTACGAGCAGTACTTC.

This clone was observed a single time. V and J are TRBV29-1 and TRBJ2-3, with a weak D call TRBD1 (6 bases). The CDR3 consists of 14 residues. The germline V gene has CDR1 SQVTM and CDR2 ANQGSEA. The CDR3 coding sequence is TGCAGTACTAGAAGGGGGTCTAGCACAGATACGCAGTATTTT. Its protein is CSTRRGSSTDTQYF.

The rearrangement joins TRBV7-2 to TRBJ2-7, with 8 bases lining up with TRBD2. The V gene end was trimmed by 6 bases and the J gene end by 0 bases; junction bases not matched to a gene: 10. This CDR3 contains 16 residues. In germline, CDR1 is SGHTA, CDR2 FQGNSA. The CDR3 DNA is TGTGCCAGCAGTGAAATTAGCGGGATGACCTCCTACGAGCAGTACTTC. It encodes CASSEISGMTSYEQYF.

The rearrangement uses TRBV27 and TRBJ2-2; 8 nucleotides agree with TRBD1. V lost 4 bases to trimming and J lost 5 bases; unmatched junction nucleotides: 3. The CDR3 is 14 residues long. The germline V gene encodes CDR1 MNHEY and CDR2 SMNVEV (reference sequence). The CDR3 sequence: CASSSDRVTGELFF. The CDR3 nucleotides read TGTGCCAGCAGTTCGGACAGGGTGACCGGGGAGCTGTTTTTT.

Only one count was recorded for this clone. The rearrangement uses TRBV4-3 and TRBJ2-7; D is unresolved. Germline V CDR1 and CDR2: LGHNA, YSLEER. There are 18 residues in the CDR3. V was cut by 0 bases and J by 1 base, with 19 bases left in between. CDR3: CASSQDVSSTELSYEQYF. In DNA form, the CDR3 reads TGCGCCAGCAGCCAAGATGTCTCAAGTACAGAACTTTCCTACGAGCAGTACTTC.

J is TRBJ1-1 and V is TRBV7-9; 8 bases are a match to TRBD1. Per germline, CDR1 SEHNR and CDR2 FQNEAQ (reference sequence). V shed 1 base, J shed 1 base, and the junction held 5 bases outside the gene matches. The CDR3 consists of 16 residues. In DNA form, the CDR3 reads TGTGCCAGCAGCTTAGGGACAGGGCCTGCGAACACTGAAGCTTTCTTT. Its translation is CASSLGTGPANTEAFF.

V and J are TRBV9 and TRBJ1-4; 7 bases are shared with TRBD1. This CDR3 is built from 17 residues. The V gene's germline CDR1 is SGDLS and CDR2 YYNGEE. The trim removed 0 bases at V and 10 bases at J, leaving 15 bases unmatched. CDR3 region: CASSVAESQGGGGKLFF. The CDR3 nucleotides read TGTGCCAGCAGCGTAGCGGAGTCTCAGGGGGGCGGCGGAAAACTGTTTTTT.